This T cell receptor beta chain was recorded in a study of cytomegalovirus exposure and HLA in healthy donors (dated by TCRdb to 2016 to 2017). Regarding the complete study: According to an earlier analysis of 587 of the donors, roughly 180 million T cells yielded some 120 million unique TCR beta sequences and about 280 Gb of sequence data. The study aimed to test whether signatures of past pathogen exposure could be identified by cataloging public T cell receptors. HLA typing covered class I and class II loci at four-digit resolution. The number of typed donors differed by locus: about 629-640 for A, B, C, DRB1 and DQB1; approximately 520 for DQA1; around 580 for DPA1; and about 450 for DPB1. An early release that covered 640 HLA-typed donors contained around 300 gigabases of sequencing data and tens of millions of unique TCR sequences. High-throughput TCR immunosequencing, statistical association of individual TCRs with disease status, and machine learning were combined to predict cytomegalovirus infection status. Across some 400 genotyped donors of the cohort, an average of about 220,000 unique TCR beta nucleotide sequences per donor were sequenced, and about a sixth of those sequences were non-productive. Alongside the repertoire data, information on donor age, sex, ethnicity and CMV serostatus was compiled. Besides the first cohort of approximately 710 subjects, a separate validation cohort made up of over a hundred different subjects was used. Rather than using new phenotypic data, the later analysis identified candidate immune exposures from TCR beta sequences and from how often those sequences occurred across donors. Of the 350 to 400 genotyped donors, 65% to 90% fell in the genetic ancestry cluster associated with self-reported Caucasian donors. A handful of DR-DQ haplotypes were handled as single units for association and clustering because linkage in the cohort was strong. Using immunosequencing, the study profiled T cell repertoires from 640 or so subjects and related those repertoires to cytomegalovirus serostatus. A later genetic analysis used genome-wide SNP genotypes for about three fifths of the 666 donors, treating that subset as a discovery cohort. All discovery cohort repertoires had been generated on a single sequencing platform. A later analysis re-examined previously published TCR beta repertoires from several hundred donors and added high-resolution HLA genotyping to investigate patterns of TCR occurrence. In an earlier analysis of roughly 600 of the donors, high-throughput TCR beta sequencing was used to judge whether each TCR beta V gene segment behaved as functional or pseudogenic.

A remark on this clone: Its antigen remains undetermined.

Library construction relied on the immunoSEQ multiplex PCR assay. For the multiplex PCR, a mixture combining 60 forward primers for TCR Vbeta segments and 13 reverse primers for TCR Jbeta segments was used. Amplification of the CDR3 region of rearranged TCR beta genes was performed with a multiplex PCR assay on genomic DNA. The Illumina HiSeq System was used to sequence the amplified TCR beta libraries as 87-base-pair reads. Processing in the source paper ran as follows. A later analysis tallied approximately 87 million unique TCR beta chains across the 666 repertoires, and 10 million to 11 million of those chains were shared by two or more donors. To remove PCR and sequencing errors, raw reads were error-corrected and collapsed into unique sequences using a nearest-neighbor algorithm that merged closely related sequences. To assign V, D and J gene segments, CDR3 sequences were aligned to IMGT reference sequences. For a sequence to be retained, a match of at least six nucleotides to both a V gene segment and a J gene segment was required. A rearrangement was called productive if the CDR3 had no stop codons and remained in frame with V and J, and every other rearrangement was called non-productive. Following IMGT convention, CDR3 was defined as the stretch from the second conserved V-encoded cysteine to the conserved J-encoded phenylalanine. Sequences without an unambiguous match to a single V gene segment were excluded from the earlier analysis of approximately 560 of the donors. An earlier analysis of 500 to 600 of the donors classified V segments as functional when productive rearrangements were above 56.7% and as segregating when the standard deviation between donors was above 5%. A statistical classification framework was developed to diagnose cytomegalovirus status using the catalog of TCR beta chain sequences. A later analysis assigned V and J genes by comparing TCR nucleotide sequences with IMGT/GENE-DB human TR gene sequences. In a later analysis, CDR3 sequences and most-parsimonious VDJ recombination scenarios were assigned using the TCRdist pipeline. In a later analysis, every TCR beta chain was defined by the combination of its CDR3 amino acid sequence and its V-gene family, and reads without a unique V-gene family were dropped. In a later analysis, 500 to 650 highly shared, low-generation-probability nucleotide sequences were removed to address suspected cross-contamination and a sequencing artifact. A later analysis calculated a clonal expansion index for each public chain from normalized within-repertoire ranks of inferred template counts. Generation probabilities in a later analysis came from a VDJ recombination model fitted to out-of-frame rearrangements, and those results were checked against IGoR. In a later analysis, hypergeometric tests were used to score TCR-TCR, TCR-HLA and TCR-CMV co-occurrence, with a repertoire-size bias correction applied to TCR pairs. A later analysis estimated false discovery rates by permuting HLA or CMV assignments 20 times. In a later analysis, co-occurring TCRs were grouped using DBSCAN, and TCRdist sequence similarity was added for clustering within HLA-allele-positive subsets. Co-occurrence clustering excluded repertoires with fewer than 30,000 or more than 120,000 public chains, plus five with anomalous nucleotide sharing. The table was pulled from immuneACCESS by TCRdb, which kept in-frame rearrangements only. Such tables lose some clones; where checked, under half of the loss comes from unresolved V genes, and the rest has no known cause. V, J and clone size are those of that table, while D and trimming were read from the DNA. The sample's table lists a count of tens of thousands of clones. The ten most abundant clones make up about 1.2% of the sample.

In total, roughly 670 healthy bone marrow donors made up the cohort. Cohort members were all nominally healthy when sampled, although unrecorded immune exposures were likely present. The donor was CMV seronegative and was included in the group of about 400 seronegative cohort members. Every donor gave a peripheral blood sample, and the peripheral blood mononuclear cells from that sample were used for TCR beta sequencing. The Qiagen DNeasy Blood Extraction Kit was used to extract genomic DNA from the blood cell samples. Study-level results and caveats: According to a later analysis, most CMV-associated TCR beta chains appeared to be HLA-restricted, and the HLA associations seemed to be driven largely by CMV exposure. The earlier analysis of fewer than 750 of the donors excluded over 15 rarely observed V segments, including chromosome 9 orphons, because counts were too low. At a false discovery rate of 0.05, a later analysis linked under 20,000 TCR beta sequences to specific HLA alleles. Assigning TCR associations to individual alleles was difficult when HLA alleles, especially DR and DQ, strongly co-occurred. Several of the top co-occurrence clusters appeared to be linked to parvovirus B19, influenza, CMV and Epstein-Barr virus, according to a later analysis. The authors suggested that the approach could potentially be generalized to other disease states and immunological phenotypes. The cohort was sequenced for TCR beta chains only, and without alpha or paired-chain data the features that could be detected were limited. HLA typing was unavailable for some donors at each locus, so association tests used only the typed subset. A further reported finding was that TCR beta sequences accurately predicted the HLA-A and HLA-B alleles for most subjects in the first cohort. Most TCR sequences were observed very rarely across donors, whereas some public TCRs were present in many individuals. Cytomegalovirus status was reported to be diagnosed by the classifier with high specificity and sensitivity in both the original and validation cohorts. In a later analysis, HLA-associated TCR beta chains were found to be more clonally expanded and to have lower generation probabilities than equally common non-associated chains. In a later genetic analysis, a missense DCLRE1C variant was associated with V-gene and J-gene trimming of TCR beta chains, and the association was replicated in an independent cohort. The presence/absence analyses assumed that sequencing depth was roughly uniform across donors, and that assumption may not be true. Compared with the 666-donor mean, donors in an Asian-associated ancestry cluster had fewer N-insertions in productive TCRs, according to a later genetic analysis. In vitro tests confirmed that a few of the cytomegalovirus-associated TCR beta chains recognize cytomegalovirus antigens. Correlated functional status among segregating V segments might reflect linkage disequilibrium, but an unknown experimental factor could not be ruled out. In an earlier analysis of approximately 600 of the donors, most TCR beta V segments were observed in productive rearrangements about 90% or about 30% of the time, broadly matching IMGT annotations. A total of 150 to 200 TCR beta chains were listed by the study as associated with cytomegalovirus. A cluster of highly shared sequence variants was judged likely to represent a technical artifact of the sequencing pipeline. CMV serostatus was the only immune exposure information available for the cohort. In a later analysis, the rate of TCR association differed among HLA loci, with DRB1 alleles having the most associated TCRs and HLA-C alleles having the fewest.

This TCR came from a woman between 35 and 50 years old in good health and CMV-seronegative. The sample taken for sequencing was PBMCs.

The CDR3 sequence is CAWRGRGTDTQYF. DNA sequence: TGTGCCTGGAGGGGCAGGGGGACAGATACGCAGTATTTT. Rearrangement joined TRBV30 to TRBJ2-3; TRBD1 aligns with 7 central bases. The CDR3, from cysteine to phenylalanine, totals 13 residues. The sequence is cut down to CDR3 DNA, 39 bases in frame from base 1. CDR1 GTSNPN and CDR2 SVGIG were looked up in the germline V gene (reference sequence). Clipping removes 3 bases from V and 3 bases from J, with 3 as the unmatched junction base count.